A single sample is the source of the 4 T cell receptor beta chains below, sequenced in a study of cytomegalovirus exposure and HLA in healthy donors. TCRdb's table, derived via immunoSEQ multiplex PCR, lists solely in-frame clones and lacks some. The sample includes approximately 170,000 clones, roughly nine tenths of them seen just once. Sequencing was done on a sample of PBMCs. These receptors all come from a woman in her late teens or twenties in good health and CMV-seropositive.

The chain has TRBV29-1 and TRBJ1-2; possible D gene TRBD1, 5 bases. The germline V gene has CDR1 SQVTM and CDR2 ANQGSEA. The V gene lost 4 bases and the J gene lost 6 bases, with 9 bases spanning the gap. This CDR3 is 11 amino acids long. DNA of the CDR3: TGCAGCGTTGGGCAGGGCGATGGCTACACCTTC. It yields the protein CSVGQGDGYTF.

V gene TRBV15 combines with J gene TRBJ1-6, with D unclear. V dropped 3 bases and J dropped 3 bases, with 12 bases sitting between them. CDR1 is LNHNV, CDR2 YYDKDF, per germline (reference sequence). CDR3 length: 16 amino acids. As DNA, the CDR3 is TGTGCCACCAGCAGGACGGCGGAGCTCTATAATTCACCCCTCCACTTT. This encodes CATSRTAELYNSPLHF.

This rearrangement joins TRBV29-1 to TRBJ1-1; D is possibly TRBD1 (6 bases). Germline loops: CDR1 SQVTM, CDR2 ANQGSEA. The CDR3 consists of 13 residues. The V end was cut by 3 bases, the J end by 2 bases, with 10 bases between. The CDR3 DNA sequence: TGCAGCGTTGAGGCGGGGGCTAACACTGAAGCTTTCTTT. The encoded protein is CSVEAGANTEAFF. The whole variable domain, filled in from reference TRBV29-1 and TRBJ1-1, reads SAVISQKPSRDICQRGTSLTIQCQVDSQVTMMFWYRQQPGQSLTLIATANQGSEATYESGFVIDKFPISRPNLTFSTLTVSNMSPEDSSIYLCSVEAGANTEAFFGQGTRLTVV.

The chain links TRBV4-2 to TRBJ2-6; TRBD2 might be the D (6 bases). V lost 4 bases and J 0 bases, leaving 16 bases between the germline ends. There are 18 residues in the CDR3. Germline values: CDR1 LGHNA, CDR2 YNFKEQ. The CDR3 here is CASSPSGGASSGANVLTF. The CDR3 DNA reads TGTGCCAGCAGCCCGAGTGGCGGGGCGAGCTCTGGGGCCAACGTCCTGACTTTC.